Below, 9 T cell receptor beta chains from the same sample are listed, as sequenced in a study of blood T cell repertoires in COVID-19. Sequencing was performed with immunoSEQ multiplex PCR; in TCRdb, only in-frame clones are kept and a portion is missing. Here the sample spans roughly 90,000 clones, approximately 89% being singletons. Sequenced sample: peripheral blood. These TCRs come from a man aged 50-60 years with acute or convalescent COVID-19.

CDR3 in DNA: TGCGCCAGCAGCCAACCCGGACTAGCGGGGGGGACCTACGAGCAGTACGTC. Translating it yields CASSQPGLAGGTYEQYV. The chain is built from TRBV4-3 and TRBJ2-7; 15 bases align to TRBD2. The junction had 4 bases not matched to a gene; V was cut back by 2 bases and J by 2 bases. The CDR3 is made up of 17 amino acids. Germline CDR1 and CDR2: LGHNA and YSLEER.

The chain carries TRBV6-2 or TRBV6-3 and TRBJ1-1; D possibly corresponds to TRBD1 (6 bases). Trimming removed 4 bases from V and 4 bases from J, with 13 bases in between. The CDR3 loop spans 14 amino acids. Germline V CDR1 and CDR2: MNHEY, SVGEGT. CDR3 sequence reads: CASSFEGGATEAFF. For the CDR3, the DNA is TGTGCCAGCAGTTTCGAGGGGGGGGCCACTGAAGCTTTCTTT.

The gene calls are TRBV27 and TRBJ1-5; the D gene is possibly TRBD1 (6 bases). The CDR3 spans 14 residues. Germline CDR1 MNHEY, CDR2 SMNVEV (reference sequence). Between the trimmed V and J ends, which lost 6 bases and 2 bases, there was a span of 11 bases. Here the CDR3 reads CASSFRGGNQPQHF. In DNA form, the CDR3 reads TGTGCCAGCAGCTTCAGGGGTGGCAATCAGCCCCAGCATTTT.

The chain uses TRBV12-3 or TRBV12-4 and TRBJ1-2; possibly TRBD1 for D (6 bases). V shed 6 bases and J shed 8 bases, with 16 bases lying between them. CDR3 length: 13 residues. The CDR3 here is CASRLQGYQGYTF. CDR3 sequence (DNA): TGTGCCAGCAGACTACAGGGATATCAGGGCTACACCTTC.

The rearrangement links TRBV19 to TRBJ1-5; TRBD1 matches at 7 bases. V was clipped by 6 bases and J by 1 base; unmatched bases: 6. The CDR3 consists of 15 residues. Germline CDR1 is LNHDA and CDR2 is SQIVND (reference sequence). In DNA form, the CDR3 reads TGTGCCAGTAGCAGGGCAGGGGGAAGCAATCAGCCCCAGCATTTT. It codes for CASSRAGGSNQPQHF.

The V gene is TRBV5-1, the J gene TRBJ1-1, with D tentatively TRBD1 (6 bases). The germline V and J ends were trimmed by 2 bases and 5 bases, with 10 bases remaining between them. From germline, CDR1 is SGHRS and CDR2 YFSETQ. This CDR3 spans 13 amino acids. The CDR3 is CASSLGQQTEAFF. For the CDR3, the DNA is TGCGCCAGCAGCTTAGGACAGCAAACTGAAGCTTTCTTT.

This chain links TRBV2 with TRBJ1-5; 9 bases match TRBD1. Losses at the gene ends were 6 bases for V and 4 bases for J; bases not matched to a gene: 7. The CDR3 contains 15 residues. The germline V gene has CDR1 SNHLY and CDR2 FYNNEI. CDR3: CASRGLGQGNQPQHF. The DNA of the CDR3 is TGTGCCAGCAGGGGGTTGGGACAGGGAAATCAGCCCCAGCATTTT.

The J gene is TRBJ2-7, the V gene TRBV7-6; TRBD2 agrees at 11 bases. This CDR3 has 15 amino acids. The V gene's germline CDR1 is SGHVS and CDR2 FNYEAQ. After removal of 5 bases from V and 6 bases from J, the junction contained 9 bases not matched to a gene. CDR3 in amino acids: CASSLIAGGVGEQYF. The CDR3 DNA reads as TGTGCCAGCAGCCTAATAGCGGGAGGGGTTGGCGAGCAGTACTTC. The whole variable domain, remainder taken from reference TRBV7-6 and TRBJ2-7, is GAGVSQSPRYKVTKRGQDVALRCDPISGHVSLYWYRQALGQGPEFLTYFNYEAQQDKSGLPNDRFSAERPEGSISTLTIQRTEQRDSAMYRCASSLIAGGVGEQYFGPGTRLTVT.

The CDR3 DNA is TGCAGCGTTGAGACAGGGGGCGGCACTGAAGCTTTCTTT. Translating gives CSVETGGGTEAFF. This sequence joins TRBV29-1 and TRBJ1-1, with 10 nucleotides matching TRBD1. Germline lookup yields CDR1 SQVTM and CDR2 ANQGSEA. The V and J ends lost 3 bases and 4 bases, in that order; junction bases with no gene match: 2. The CDR3 has 13 amino acids.